These T cell receptor beta chains were read from a single sample in a study of cytomegalovirus exposure and HLA in healthy donors. TCRdb's table, derived via immunoSEQ multiplex PCR, lists solely in-frame clones and lacks some. This sample has fewer than 120,000 clones, with roughly 84% found just once. The sample taken for sequencing was PBMCs. The receptor source for this set is a man younger than 40 in good health and CMV-seropositive. Each CDR3 is given with its conserved first and last residue. Each record gives: V gene, J gene, clone size, D gene, CDR3 DNA, CDR3 protein. A D gene is named only where the DNA matches it firmly. Clone size is not always given. Where it is, it says once, few, many or a class for expanded clones.

V gene: TRBV6-5
J gene: TRBJ1-2
clone size: -
D gene: -
CDR3 DNA: TGTGCCAGCAGTTCAGGGGCCCTGGATGGCTACACCTTC
CDR3 protein: CASSSGALDGYTF

V gene: TRBV6-6
J gene: TRBJ1-1
clone size: -
D gene: TRBD1
CDR3 DNA: TGTGCCAGCTCCGGGACAGGGAGTCGAGTTACTGAAGCTTTCTTT
CDR3 protein: CASSGTGSRVTEAFF

V gene: TRBV6-5
J gene: TRBJ1-2
clone size: -
D gene: -
CDR3 DNA: TGTGCCAGCAGTACAGGATACTATGGCTACACCTTC
CDR3 protein: CASSTGYYGYTF

V gene: TRBV5-6
J gene: TRBJ1-1
clone size: -
D gene: -
CDR3 DNA: TGTGCCAGCAGTTCGGGGATAGCAGCTTTCTTT
CDR3 protein: CASSSGIAAFF

V gene: TRBV11-2
J gene: TRBJ2-7
clone size: -
D gene: TRBD2
CDR3 DNA: TGTGCCAGCAGCTTAGTTGTAGGTATAGCGGGGGCCCGGGGGCAGTACTTC
CDR3 protein: CASSLVVGIAGARGQYF

V gene: TRBV9
J gene: TRBJ2-5
clone size: -
D gene: TRBD2
CDR3 DNA: TGTGCCAGCAGCGCGCCTCGCGGGGGGGCAGAGACCCAGTACTTC
CDR3 protein: CASSAPRGGAETQYF

V gene: TRBV7-2
J gene: TRBJ2-7
clone size: few
D gene: -
CDR3 DNA: TGTGCCAGCAGCTTAATTTCTGGCAGGACTTACGAGCAGTACTTC
CDR3 protein: CASSLISGRTYEQYF

V gene: TRBV10-3
J gene: TRBJ2-1
clone size: -
D gene: TRBD1
CDR3 DNA: TGTGCCATCACGATGGACAGGGCCTCCTACAATGAGCAGTTCTTC
CDR3 protein: CAITMDRASYNEQFF

V gene: TRBV2
J gene: TRBJ1-2
clone size: -
D gene: -
CDR3 DNA: TGTGCCAGCAGTGAAGCTCTCGTCGGGGATTTCTATGGCTACACCTTC
CDR3 protein: CASSEALVGDFYGYTF

V gene: TRBV7-2
J gene: TRBJ2-1
clone size: -
D gene: -
CDR3 DNA: TGTGCCAGCAGCTTAGCAGTTTCTCCTAGCAATGAGCAGTTCTTC
CDR3 protein: CASSLAVSPSNEQFF

V gene: TRBV7-9
J gene: TRBJ1-5
clone size: few
D gene: -
CDR3 DNA: TGTGCCAGCAGCACTGATAATCAGCCCCAGCATTTT
CDR3 protein: CASSTDNQPQHF

V gene: TRBV7-3
J gene: TRBJ2-5
clone size: -
D gene: -
CDR3 DNA: TGTGCCAGCAGCACGGGGACTGGGCAAGAGACCCAGTACTTC
CDR3 protein: CASSTGTGQETQYF

V gene: TRBV11-2
J gene: TRBJ2-3
clone size: few
D gene: -
CDR3 DNA: TGTGCCAGCAGCCCGACCAGCGGAGGGGCTACGCAGTATTTT
CDR3 protein: CASSPTSGGATQYF

V gene: TRBV2
J gene: TRBJ1-2
clone size: -
D gene: -
CDR3 DNA: TGTGCCAGCAGGGCCAGGGTAGACTATGGCTACACCTTC
CDR3 protein: CASRARVDYGYTF

V gene: TRBV11-2
J gene: TRBJ1-2
clone size: -
D gene: -
CDR3 DNA: TGTGCCAGCAGCGTTACAGGGCCCAGAGGTATCTACACCTTC
CDR3 protein: CASSVTGPRGIYTF

V gene: TRBV6-5
J gene: TRBJ1-1
clone size: -
D gene: TRBD1
CDR3 DNA: TGTGCCAGCAGTTCGACGACAGGGTCGAACACTGAAGCTTTCTTT
CDR3 protein: CASSSTTGSNTEAFF

V gene: TRBV14
J gene: TRBJ1-5
clone size: -
D gene: TRBD1
CDR3 DNA: TGTGCCAGCAGCCAAGTAGCGGACAGGGTGTACGCTCGCAATCAGCCCCAGCATTTT
CDR3 protein: CASSQVADRVYARNQPQHF

V gene: TRBV2
J gene: TRBJ1-2
clone size: -
D gene: -
CDR3 DNA: TGTGCCAGCAGCGATACACACCTTTACTATGGCTACACCTTC
CDR3 protein: CASSDTHLYYGYTF

V gene: TRBV6-1
J gene: TRBJ2-2
clone size: -
D gene: TRBD2
CDR3 DNA: TGTGCCAGCATCATAAGCGGGACGAACACCGGGGAGCTGTTTTTT
CDR3 protein: CASIISGTNTGELFF

V gene: TRBV7-3
J gene: TRBJ2-5
clone size: -
D gene: -
CDR3 DNA: TGTGCCAGCAGCCCTGGGGGGACTGCTGAGGAGACCCAGTACTTC
CDR3 protein: CASSPGGTAEETQYF

V gene: TRBV11-1
J gene: TRBJ2-1
clone size: -
D gene: TRBD1
CDR3 DNA: TGTGCCAGCACCCGGACAGGGGGCCCCTACAATGAGCAGTTCTTC
CDR3 protein: CASTRTGGPYNEQFF

V gene: TRBV15
J gene: TRBJ2-1
clone size: -
D gene: TRBD2
CDR3 DNA: TGTGCCACCAGCGGCCCAGTTTCGGGACTAGGATGGGAAAGCTCCTACAATGAGCAGTTCTTC
CDR3 protein: CATSGPVSGLGWESSYNEQFF

V gene: TRBV11-2
J gene: TRBJ2-7
clone size: -
D gene: TRBD2
CDR3 DNA: TGTGCCAGCAGCTTAGGGGCTGTTAGCGGGGGTCCCTCCTACGAGCAGTACTTC
CDR3 protein: CASSLGAVSGGPSYEQYF

V gene: TRBV5-1
J gene: TRBJ2-3
clone size: -
D gene: TRBD2
CDR3 DNA: TGCGCCAGCAGCCTGGGACTAGCGGGGGGGAAAGATACGCAGTATTTT
CDR3 protein: CASSLGLAGGKDTQYF

V gene: TRBV29-1
J gene: TRBJ2-7
clone size: -
D gene: -
CDR3 DNA: TGCAGCTCCCGTGGAGCGGAATGGAGCGAGCAGTACTTC
CDR3 protein: CSSRGAEWSEQYF

V gene: TRBV27
J gene: TRBJ2-6
clone size: -
D gene: -
CDR3 DNA: TGTGCCAGCAGTAAGACAGTCAACTCTGGGGCCAACGTCCTGACTTTC
CDR3 protein: CASSKTVNSGANVLTF

V gene: TRBV27
J gene: TRBJ2-2
clone size: -
D gene: TRBD1
CDR3 DNA: TGTGCCAGCAGACTAGCAGGGGGCATGGCCGGGGAGCTGTTTTTT
CDR3 protein: CASRLAGGMAGELFF

V gene: TRBV10-3
J gene: TRBJ1-3
clone size: -
D gene: -
CDR3 DNA: TGTGCCATCAGGCCATCAGGGTCCTCTGGAAACACCATATATTTT
CDR3 protein: CAIRPSGSSGNTIYF

V gene: TRBV19
J gene: TRBJ2-1
clone size: -
D gene: -
CDR3 DNA: TGTGCCAGTAGTCCCACGGACAGATACAATGAGCAGTTCTTC
CDR3 protein: CASSPTDRYNEQFF

V gene: TRBV7-9
J gene: TRBJ2-3
clone size: -
D gene: -
CDR3 DNA: TGTTCCAGCTTTGGGGCGGGGTTCACAGATACGCAGTATTTT
CDR3 protein: CSSFGAGFTDTQYF

V gene: TRBV5-3
J gene: TRBJ1-5
clone size: -
D gene: -
CDR3 DNA: TGTGCCAGAAGCTTGAGGACAGATAATCAGCCCCAGCATTTT
CDR3 protein: CARSLRTDNQPQHF

V gene: TRBV19
J gene: TRBJ2-3
clone size: -
D gene: TRBD1
CDR3 DNA: TGTGCCAGTAGTAGAGGGACAGGAGAAGATACGCAGTATTTT
CDR3 protein: CASSRGTGEDTQYF

V gene: TRBV10-3
J gene: TRBJ2-1
clone size: -
D gene: TRBD1
CDR3 DNA: TGTGCCATCAGTGAGTTGGGACAGACAAGCTCCTACAATGAGCAGTTCTTC
CDR3 protein: CAISELGQTSSYNEQFF

V gene: TRBV25-1
J gene: TRBJ1-1
clone size: -
D gene: -
CDR3 DNA: TGTGCCAGCAGTGATTCGGGAGGCACTGAAGCTTTCTTT
CDR3 protein: CASSDSGGTEAFF

V gene: TRBV27
J gene: TRBJ1-1
clone size: -
D gene: TRBD1
CDR3 DNA: TGTGCCAGCAGAGACAGGGCGTCCACTGAAGCTTTCTTT
CDR3 protein: CASRDRASTEAFF

V gene: TRBV7-6
J gene: TRBJ1-2
clone size: -
D gene: -
CDR3 DNA: TGTGCCAGCAGCCCCATGCCCGGGGATTATAACTATGGCTACACCTTC
CDR3 protein: CASSPMPGDYNYGYTF

V gene: TRBV28
J gene: TRBJ1-2
clone size: -
D gene: -
CDR3 DNA: TGTGCCAGCAGTTTACCCGACAGAGATGGCTACACCTTC
CDR3 protein: CASSLPDRDGYTF

V gene: TRBV19
J gene: TRBJ2-2
clone size: -
D gene: TRBD2
CDR3 DNA: TGTGCCAGTAGTCCCCCTAGCGGGGGGGCTACGGAGCTGTTTTTT
CDR3 protein: CASSPPSGGATELFF

V gene: TRBV18
J gene: TRBJ2-5
clone size: -
D gene: TRBD1
CDR3 DNA: TGTGCCAGCTCACCGGGACAGGCCCAAGAGACCCAGTACTTC
CDR3 protein: CASSPGQAQETQYF

V gene: TRBV9
J gene: TRBJ2-3
clone size: -
D gene: -
CDR3 DNA: TGTGCCAGCAGCGTATTGACTCGTGCTAGCACAGATACGCAGTATTTT
CDR3 protein: CASSVLTRASTDTQYF

V gene: TRBV19
J gene: TRBJ1-4
clone size: few
D gene: TRBD1
CDR3 DNA: TGTGCCAGTGGAGTAACAGGGGGCTGGGAAAAACTGTTTTTT
CDR3 protein: CASGVTGGWEKLFF

V gene: TRBV13
J gene: TRBJ1-4
clone size: -
D gene: -
CDR3 DNA: TGTGCCAGCAGCTCCCTTCAGGGTACTGGGGCTAATGAAAAACTGTTTTTT
CDR3 protein: CASSSLQGTGANEKLFF

V gene: TRBV6-5
J gene: TRBJ2-1
clone size: -
D gene: -
CDR3 DNA: TGTGCCAGCTATGGAGAGAGGATCAATGAGCAGTTCTTC
CDR3 protein: CASYGERINEQFF

V gene: TRBV5-1
J gene: TRBJ1-4
clone size: few
D gene: TRBD1
CDR3 DNA: TGCGCCAGCAGCGTTACAGGGGAGGAACATGAAAAACTGTTTTTT
CDR3 protein: CASSVTGEEHEKLFF

V gene: TRBV18
J gene: TRBJ2-1
clone size: few
D gene: -
CDR3 DNA: TGTGCCAGCTCACCACAGGGGGGGATCCTAGACCCTCAGTTCTTC
CDR3 protein: CASSPQGGILDPQFF

V gene: TRBV6-5
J gene: TRBJ2-7
clone size: -
D gene: -
CDR3 DNA: TGTGCCAGCAGCGAGGGAAATACCTACGAGCAGTACTTC
CDR3 protein: CASSEGNTYEQYF

V gene: TRBV9
J gene: TRBJ2-3
clone size: -
D gene: TRBD2
CDR3 DNA: TGTGCCAGCAGCGTAGTTGGGGGGGGATACACAGATACGCAGTATTTT
CDR3 protein: CASSVVGGGYTDTQYF

V gene: TRBV7-7
J gene: TRBJ2-5
clone size: -
D gene: TRBD1
CDR3 DNA: TGTGCTAGCAGCTTAGTACAGGGGGCGAGCGAGACCCAGTACTTC
CDR3 protein: CASSLVQGASETQYF